Included here is one T cell receptor beta chain sequence, with context. What it binds is unknown. CDR1 and CDR2 from the germline V gene are DFQATT and SNEGSKA (reference sequence). V lost 5 bases, J lost 7 bases, and 12 bases lay in between. This CDR3 is built from 12 residues. This sample was taken from a study of identical twins. General study points: Sequences that were beta out-of-frame showed weaker excess twin sharing. Out-of-frame alpha sequences that twins shared showed excess low generation probability.

MiXCR, run by TCRdb on the 5' RACE reads, gives a single entry per CDR3 protein. The data show around 1.7 million distinct CDR3 sequences, 32% seen once. The sequenced sample consisted of cord blood. This receptor was obtained from a newborn girl in good health. The chain recombines TRBV20-1 with TRBJ1-5; D is possibly TRBD1 (6 bases). This CDR3 reads CSAARGSQPQHF. CDR3 sequence (DNA): TGCAGTGCTGCAAGGGGGTCGCAGCCCCAGCATTTT.